Listed here is a single T cell receptor (beta chain). As yet, its antigen is unknown. The germline V gene encodes CDR1 SGHRS and CDR2 YFSETQ. CDR3 length: 14 amino acids. Trimming pared 0 bases from V and 2 bases from J, leaving 9 bases between. Preparation of the TCRbeta library was carried out with unique molecular identifiers. TCRdb re-called the PCR reads with MiXCR, one entry per CDR3 protein. The sample yields about 980,000 distinct CDR3 sequences, roughly 31% seen once. This sample was taken from a study of T-cell reconstitution after alpha-beta-depleted transplantation in children. Overall study findings and caveats: High day-60 TCRbeta diversity in some patients came from surviving recipient T cells and thymic progenitors.

This clonotype was obtained from a boy under two years old who had a stem cell transplant for SCID, so the T cells may come from the graft donor. The rearrangement links TRBV5-1 to TRBJ2-7; unclear D gene. The sequences come from PBMCs, mostly from graft donor cells, collected 360 days after TCRalphabeta/CD19-depleted stem cell transplant. CDR3 amino acids: CASSLGATTYEQYF. CDR3 bases: TGCGCCAGCAGCTTGGGGGCTACCACCTACGAGCAGTACTTC.